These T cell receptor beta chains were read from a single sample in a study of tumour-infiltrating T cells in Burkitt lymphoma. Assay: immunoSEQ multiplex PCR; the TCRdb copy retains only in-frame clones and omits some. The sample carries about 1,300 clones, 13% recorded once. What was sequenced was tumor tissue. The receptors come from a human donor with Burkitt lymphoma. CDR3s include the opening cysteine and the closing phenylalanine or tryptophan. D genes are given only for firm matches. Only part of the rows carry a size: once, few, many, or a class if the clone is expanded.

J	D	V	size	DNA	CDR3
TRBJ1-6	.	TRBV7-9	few	TGTCTTGGGGGGGGGCCTTGTTTTGGAAATTCACCCCTCCACTTT	CLGGGPCFGNSPLHF
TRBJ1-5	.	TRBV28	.	TGTGCCAGCACCGACCCCACAGGGAATCAGCCCCAGCATTTT	CASTDPTGNQPQHF
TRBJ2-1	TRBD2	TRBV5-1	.	TGCGCCAGCAGCTTTAGCGGGAGTCAGTTCTTC	CASSFSGSQFF
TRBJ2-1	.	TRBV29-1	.	TGCAGCGGGTTTCATGGGAGAAGCGATGAGCAGTTCTTC	CSGFHGRSDEQFF
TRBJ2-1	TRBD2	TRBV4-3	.	TGCGCCAGCAGCCAAGAAAGTTCGACTAGCGGGAGGGGGTCCACCTACAATGAGCAGTTCTTC	CASSQESSTSGRGSTYNEQFF
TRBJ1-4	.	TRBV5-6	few	TGTGCCAGCAGCTTAACCGGGAACCTTTATAATGAAAAACTGTTTTTT	CASSLTGNLYNEKLFF
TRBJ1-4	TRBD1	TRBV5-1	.	TGCGCCAGCAGCACGGACAGGGGCGAAAAACTGTTTTTT	CASSTDRGEKLFF
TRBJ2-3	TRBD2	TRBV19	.	TGTGCCAGTAGTATTGGGCGGGGGGGTTTCACAGATACGCAGTATTTT	CASSIGRGGFTDTQYF
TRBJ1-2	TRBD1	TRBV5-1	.	TGCGCCAGCAGCTTGGGTCAGGGGGCGCTTAGTGGCTACACCTTC	CASSLGQGALSGYTF
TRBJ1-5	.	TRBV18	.	TGTGCCAGCTCGAAACAGGGAAGGGAACAGCCCCAGCATTTT	CASSKQGREQPQHF
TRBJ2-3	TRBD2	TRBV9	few	TGTGCCAGCAGCCCGGGGAGCGGGGGTGCAGATACGCAGTATTTT	CASSPGSGGADTQYF
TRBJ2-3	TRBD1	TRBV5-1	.	TGCGCCAGCAGCTTGGTAGGACAGGGCACAGATACGCAGTATTTT	CASSLVGQGTDTQYF
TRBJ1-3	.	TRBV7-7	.	TGTGCCAGCAGCTTGGAGCGGGGGGGCGCCATATATTTT	CASSLERGGAIYF
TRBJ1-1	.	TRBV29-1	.	TGCAGCCCCGAGGGGGGGGTGAACACTGAAGCTTTCTTT	CSPEGGVNTEAFF
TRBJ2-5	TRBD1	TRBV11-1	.	TGTGCCAGCAGTCCCTGGACAGGGGAACAGGAGACCCAGTACTTC	CASSPWTGEQETQYF
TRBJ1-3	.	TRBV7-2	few	TGTGCCAGCAGCTTAGAAGTCCCCCTCTCTGGAAACACCATATATTTT	CASSLEVPLSGNTIYF
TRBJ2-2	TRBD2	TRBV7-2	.	TGTGCCAGAGGGACTAGCGGGAACACCGGGGAGCTGTTTTTT	CARGTSGNTGELFF
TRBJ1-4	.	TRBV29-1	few	TGCAGCGTTGTAGGGTTAGAAGAAAAACTGTTTTTT	CSVVGLEEKLFF
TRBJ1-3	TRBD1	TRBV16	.	TGTGCCAGCAGCCAATCGATGGACAGGGGGCCAGGAAACACCATATATTTT	CASSQSMDRGPGNTIYF
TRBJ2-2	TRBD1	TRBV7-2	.	TGTGCCAGCAGCCCTAACAGGGGCGACGCCGGGGAGCTGTTTTTT	CASSPNRGDAGELFF
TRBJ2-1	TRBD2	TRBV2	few	TGTGCCAGCAGCGAGGGACTAGCGGGGGGGCTTGTCTACAATGAGCAGTTCTTC	CASSEGLAGGLVYNEQFF
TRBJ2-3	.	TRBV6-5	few	TGTGCCAGCAGTTACGGTCTAGCGACAAGCACAGATACGCAGTATTTT	CASSYGLATSTDTQYF
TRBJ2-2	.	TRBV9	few	TGTGCCAGCAGCGTAGGGGGGTACGGGAACACCGGGGAGCTGTTTTTT	CASSVGGYGNTGELFF
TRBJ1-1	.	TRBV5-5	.	TGTGCCAGCAGCTTGGCTCTGGGACCCCGGACGTTAGATTCTGAAGCTTTCTTT	CASSLALGPRTLDSEAFF
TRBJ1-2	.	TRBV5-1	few	TGCGCCAGCAGCTTGGTTCGCGGGTCCCCACCTGATGGCTACACCTTC	CASSLVRGSPPDGYTF